The clone carrying this TCR beta chain was counted only a few times. Its antigen is undetermined. The sample belongs to a study of shared clonotypes between healthy human individuals. The study's findings and limits: It was only blood that was sampled, and tissue repertoires likely differ. Clonotypes that were shared across four donors made up 4% to 6% of naive CD4 clonotypes.

Original methodology: With immunoSEQ giving junction-only sequences and no quality scores, filtering differed. Sequencing used immunoSEQ multiplex PCR; TCRdb keeps in-frame clones, though not all of them. V and J calls and clone size follow that table, whereas D and trimming were derived from the DNA. The data contain around 88,000 clones, less than 80% of them singletons. Trimming left V 5 bases short and J 4 bases short, with 17 bases between. The V gene's germline CDR1 is SQVTM and CDR2 ANQGSEA. The CDR3 contains 14 residues. The receptor comes from a man aged 25-45 years in good health. V usage is TRBV29-1 and J usage is TRBJ1-1; D gene uncertain. Sequenced sample: memory CD8+ T cells sorted from blood. Specified subset: CD45RO+ cells pooled with CCR7-negative TemRA cells. CDR3 region: CSVSRQGIGTEAFF. The CDR3, as DNA: TGCAGCGTTTCGCGACAAGGGATTGGCACTGAAGCTTTCTTT.